Each of the 13 T cell receptor beta chains below was sequenced from the same sample in a study of follicular helper T cells after annual influenza vaccination. TCRdb keeps only in-frame clones here, not all; method: immunoSEQ multiplex PCR. The sample records about 940 clones, roughly 90% being singletons. Time point here: 2014-2015 season, 7 days after vaccination. The sequences come from CXCR5+ CD38+ circulating T follicular helper cells from blood, collected 7 days after influenza vaccination. Subset denoted: circulating Tfh, non-naive CD4+CXCR5+PD-1+ (ICOS+CD38+ or ICOS-CD38-). The receptors stem from an adult who received the influenza vaccine.

The J gene is TRBJ1-2, the V gene TRBV6-5; D remains ambiguous. Germline CDR1 MNHEY, CDR2 SVGAGI. Trimming shortened V by 6 bases and J by 2 bases, and 13 bases separated the two germline ends. The CDR3 is 14 residues long. The DNA of the CDR3 is TGTGCCAGCAGCTCCCTCCGGAGAAACTATGGCTACACCTTC. It is translated as CASSSLRRNYGYTF.

This sequence joins TRBV19 and TRBJ2-7; 9 bases agree with TRBD1. V trimming: 5 bases; J trimming: 5 bases; junction bases outside the gene matches: 7. Germline assignment: CDR1 LNHDA and CDR2 SQIVND (reference sequence). This CDR3 has 14 amino acids. CDR3 in amino acids: CASSPLWDRDEQYF. Here the CDR3 DNA reads TGTGCCAGTAGTCCCCTTTGGGACAGGGACGAGCAGTACTTC.

The rearrangement joins TRBV4-1 to TRBJ2-3, with a tentative D call TRBD1 (6 bases). There are 16 residues in the CDR3. V was pared by 0 bases and J by 2 bases, with 12 bases between. Germline V CDR1 and CDR2: MGHRA, YSYEKL. The CDR3 DNA follows: TGCGCCAGCAGCCAAGAGGCAGGGGCTTACACAGATACGCAGTATTTT. As protein: CASSQEAGAYTDTQYF.

V is TRBV7-6 and J is TRBJ2-7; possibly TRBD1 for D (5 bases). Germline CDR1 is SGHVS and CDR2 is FNYEAQ. The CDR3 sequence is 15 residues long. Trimming took off 1 base at V and 3 bases at J, with 13 bases between the two ends. This CDR3 reads CASSLELTGGYEQYF. CDR3 nucleotides: TGTGCCAGCAGCTTAGAATTAACAGGCGGCTACGAGCAGTACTTC.

The rearrangement links TRBV27 to TRBJ1-2; no definite D call. Trimming shortened V by 5 bases and J by 2 bases, and 15 bases separated the two germline ends. This CDR3 region has 15 residues. Germline-derived CDR1 and CDR2 are MNHEY and SMNVEV (reference sequence). Here the CDR3 reads CASSPSLRENYGYTF. The DNA for the CDR3 is TGTGCCAGCAGTCCCTCCCTCCGGGAGAACTATGGCTACACCTTC.

The chain recombines TRBV9 with TRBJ2-1; 15 bases map to TRBD2. V lost 4 bases, J lost 7 bases, and 15 bases stayed unmatched. Per the germline V gene, CDR1 is SGDLS and CDR2 is YYNGEE. This CDR3 is built from 19 residues. The CDR3 region is CASSPQPMAGLAGGNEQFF. The CDR3 DNA reads as TGTGCCAGCAGCCCTCAGCCGATGGCGGGACTAGCGGGGGGTAATGAGCAGTTCTTC.

This clone was seen a few times. The J gene is TRBJ1-5, the V gene TRBV10-3; D is unclear. The V and J ends lost 0 bases and 3 bases respectively, with 6 bases between them. Germline V gives CDR1 ENHRY, CDR2 SYGVKD. The CDR3 totals 14 residues. For the CDR3, the DNA is TGTGCCATCAGTGAGTCACAGCACAATCAGCCCCAGCATTTT. Amino acid sequence: CAISESQHNQPQHF.

The J gene is TRBJ1-2, the V gene TRBV7-8; D is perhaps TRBD1 (5 bases). The CDR3 loop spans 14 amino acids. The germline CDR1 and CDR2 sequences are SGHVS and FQNEAQ. Between the trimmed V and J ends, which lost 5 bases and 4 bases, there was a span of 14 bases. The CDR3 region is CASSPSTETYGYTF. Written as DNA, the CDR3 is TGTGCCAGCAGCCCATCGACAGAAACCTATGGCTACACCTTC.

The V and J genes are TRBV19 and TRBJ2-4; D unresolved. V was cut by 6 bases and J by 7 bases, with 10 bases left in between. The CDR3 has 12 amino acids. CDR1 is LNHDA, CDR2 SQIVND, per germline (reference sequence). For the CDR3, the DNA is TGTGCCAGTAGCCCGCCCGGGAACATTCAGTACTTC. Translating gives CASSPPGNIQYF.

This chain joins TRBV7-9 and TRBJ2-1; a weak D match, TRBD1 (5 bases). Germline values: CDR1 SEHNR, CDR2 FQNEAQ (reference sequence). Trimming removed 1 base at V and 7 bases at J, with 11 bases between. The CDR3 spans 14 residues. The CDR3: CASSLEGALNEQFF. The CDR3 bases are TGTGCCAGCAGCTTAGAAGGGGCTCTAAATGAGCAGTTCTTC. Looking up the rest from reference TRBV7-9 and TRBJ2-1 gives the full variable domain: DTGVSQNPRHKITKRGQNVTFRCDPISEHNRLYWYRQTLGQGPEFLTYFQNEAQLEKSRLLSDRFSAERPKGSFSTLEIQRTEQGDSAMYLCASSLEGALNEQFFGPGTRLTVL.

This CDR3 is CASSSPGVNYGYTF. For the CDR3, the DNA is TGTGCCAGCAGTTCTCCGGGGGTTAACTATGGCTACACCTTC. The gene calls are TRBV6-5 and TRBJ1-2; tentatively, D is TRBD1 (5 bases). Per germline, CDR1 MNHEY and CDR2 SVGAGI. With 4 bases removed from V and 1 base from J, the gap between germline ends came to 10 bases. The CDR3 length is 14 residues.

V and J are TRBV7-8 and TRBJ2-1; perhaps TRBD1 as D (5 bases). Germline CDR1 and CDR2: SGHVS and FQNEAQ. The V and J ends lost 2 bases and 6 bases respectively, with 11 bases between them. CDR3 length: 14 amino acids. CDR3 sequence reads: CASSLQGFANEQFF. The CDR3 coding sequence is TGTGCCAGCAGCTTACAGGGCTTCGCCAATGAGCAGTTCTTC. The variable domain in full, with the rest retrieved from reference TRBV7-8 and TRBJ2-1, is GAGVSQSPRYKVAKRGQDVALRCDPISGHVSLFWYQQALGQGPEFLTYFQNEAQLDKSGLPSDRFFAERPEGSVSTLKIQRTQQEDSAVYLCASSLQGFANEQFFGPGTRLTVL.

This chain joins TRBV11-2 and TRBJ2-1; D unresolved. CDR3 length: 15 residues. Germline V CDR1 and CDR2: SGHAT, FQNNGV. The ends were cut back, 4 bases at V and 8 bases at J, with 18 bases in the middle. The CDR3 DNA reads TGTGCCAGCAGCTACCTCTGGAGCGCCCCGGATGAGCAGTTCTTC. Its translation is CASSYLWSAPDEQFF.